In its sample, the clone carrying this T cell receptor (beta chain) was seen once. Antigen unknown. This record belongs to a study of T cell responses to AZD1222 COVID-19 vaccine. Assay: immunoSEQ multiplex PCR; the TCRdb copy retains only in-frame clones and omits some. Of about 99,000 clones listed, 90% to 95% are singletons. Whether given at about 4 or about 12 weeks, second doses were pooled. The CDR3 length is 17 residues. Trimming took 0 bases from V and 0 from J, leaving 9 bases between them. Germline V lookup: CDR1 MGHRA, CDR2 YSYEKL. Study-level points and caveats: Just a handful of AZD1222 recipients tested seropositive at baseline. Following two doses of AZD1222, Spike-specific TCR breadth and depth rose. Per reports, nearly half of all spike-specific TCRs target regions that are unmutated in variants.

The chain joins TRBV4-1 to TRBJ1-6; D remains unclear. Sequencing was performed on peripheral blood, taken 28 days after the second AZD1222 dose. The TCR originated in an adult who received the AZD1222 COVID-19 vaccine. DNA of the CDR3: TGCGCCAGCAGCCAAGACTCTTCAAGCTCCTATAATTCACCCCTCCACTTT. The encoded protein is CASSQDSSSSYNSPLHF.